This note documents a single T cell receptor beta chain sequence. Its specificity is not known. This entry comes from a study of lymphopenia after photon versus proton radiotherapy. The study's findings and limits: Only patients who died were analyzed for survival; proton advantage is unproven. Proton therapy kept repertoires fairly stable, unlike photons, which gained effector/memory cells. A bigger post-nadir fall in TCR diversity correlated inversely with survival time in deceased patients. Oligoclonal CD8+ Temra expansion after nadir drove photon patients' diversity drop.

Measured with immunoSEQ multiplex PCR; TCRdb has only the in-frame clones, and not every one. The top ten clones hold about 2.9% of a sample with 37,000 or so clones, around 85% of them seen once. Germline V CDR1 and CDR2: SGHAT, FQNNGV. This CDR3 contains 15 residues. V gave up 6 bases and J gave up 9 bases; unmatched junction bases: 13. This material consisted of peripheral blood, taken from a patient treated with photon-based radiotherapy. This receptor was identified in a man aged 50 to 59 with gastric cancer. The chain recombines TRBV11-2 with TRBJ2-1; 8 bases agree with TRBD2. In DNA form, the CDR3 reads TGTGCCAGCAGGGGGTTTGAGCGGGAGTGGAGTGAGCAGTTCTTC. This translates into CASRGFEREWSEQFF.